The 17 T cell receptor beta chains listed next were all sequenced from one sample in a study of cytomegalovirus exposure and HLA in healthy donors. PCR primers comprised 60 Vbeta and 13 Jbeta primers. Some clones are missing from TCRdb's copy, which holds only in-frame ones; the method was immunoSEQ multiplex PCR. The table records 100,000 to 150,000 clones, roughly 76% of them present only once. Sequencing was done on a sample of PBMCs. The source of these receptors is a woman aged 45-60 years in good health and CMV-seronegative.

This clone has more than one count but fewer than ten. The rearrangement joins TRBV5-1 to TRBJ2-3, with TRBD2 as a possible D gene (7 bases). CDR3 length: 16 residues. Per germline, CDR1 SGHRS and CDR2 YFSETQ. Trimming shortened V by 0 bases and J by 3 bases, and 14 bases separated the two germline ends. DNA for the CDR3: TGCGCCAGCAGCTTGGGACCAGGGAGGGGGACAGATACGCAGTATTTT. Residues: CASSLGPGRGTDTQYF.

This clone has more than one count but fewer than ten. The rearrangement links TRBV27 to TRBJ1-2; the D is unclear. The V gene's germline CDR1 is MNHEY and CDR2 SMNVEV (reference sequence). With 2 bases removed from V and 0 bases from J, the gap between germline ends came to 13 bases. The CDR3 runs 16 residues. The CDR3 sequence: CASSLASGTPNYGYTF. Here the CDR3 DNA reads TGTGCCAGCAGTTTAGCTAGCGGTACACCTAACTATGGCTACACCTTC.

CDR3 amino acids: CAIRRTSGTDTQYF. In nucleotides, the CDR3 is TGTGCCATCAGGCGGACTAGCGGAACAGATACGCAGTATTTT. The chain recombines TRBV10-3 with TRBJ2-3; 10 nucleotides align to TRBD2. The germline V gene encodes CDR1 ENHRY and CDR2 SYGVKD. With V trimmed by 6 bases and J by 3 bases, 3 bases remained unmatched. The CDR3 sequence is 14 residues long.

The chain joins TRBV5-1 to TRBJ1-5; the D is unclear. Germline CDR1 SGHRS, CDR2 YFSETQ. This CDR3 comprises 16 residues. Trimming left V 0 bases short and J 4 bases short, with 14 bases between. The CDR3 region is CASSLAPTAGNQPQHF. CDR3 DNA: TGCGCCAGCAGCTTGGCCCCCACGGCAGGAAATCAGCCCCAGCATTTT.

The chain has TRBV7-3 and TRBJ2-5; 7 nucleotides line up with TRBD2. The end of the DNA fits TRBJ2-7 better, so the J call may be wrong. Germline-derived CDR1 and CDR2 are SGHTA and FQGTGA. The CDR3 runs to 16 residues. The CDR3 spells CASSLQASGAKYEQYF. Here the CDR3 DNA reads TGTGCCAGCAGCTTACAGGCTAGCGGAGCTAAATACGAGCAGTACTTC.

The chain joins TRBV5-1 to TRBJ1-2, with 9 nucleotides matching TRBD1. Germline loops: CDR1 SGHRS, CDR2 YFSETQ. The CDR3 covers 17 residues. The V and J ends lost 2 bases and 5 bases, in that order; junction bases with no gene match: 13. CDR3 DNA sequence: TGCGCCAGCAGCTTAAATGAAATCGGGACAGGGTTTTATGGCTACACCTTC. Its translation is CASSLNEIGTGFYGYTF.

This clone was observed a few times. V gene TRBV14 combines with J gene TRBJ1-5; no reliable D call. Germline CDR1 and CDR2: SGHDN and FVKESK. CDR3 size: 13 residues. The ends were cut back, 0 bases at V and 4 bases at J, with 4 bases in the middle. The CDR3 protein is CASSQDPNQPQHF. As DNA, the CDR3 is TGTGCCAGCAGCCAAGACCCGAATCAGCCCCAGCATTTT. The entire variable domain, with the rest obtained from reference TRBV14 and TRBJ1-5, is as follows: EAGVTQFPSHSVIEKGQTVTLRCDPISGHDNLYWYRRVMGKEIKFLLHFVKESKQDESGMPNNRFLAERTGGTYSTLKVQPAELEDSGVYFCASSQDPNQPQHFGDGTRLSIL.

This chain uses TRBV4-3 with TRBJ1-5; 7 nucleotides line up with TRBD1. Unmatched junction bases numbered 5, after V lost 0 bases and J lost 6 bases. This CDR3 is 15 amino acids long. Germline V gives CDR1 LGHNA, CDR2 YSLEER. The CDR3 nucleotides read TGCGCCAGCAGCCAAGATCAGGGGGTCGGTCAGCCCCAGCATTTT. It translates to CASSQDQGVGQPQHF.

The CDR3 is CASSGQPPNQPQHF. The CDR3 region has the DNA TGTGCCAGCAGCGGACAGCCTCCTAATCAGCCCCAGCATTTT. V usage is TRBV28 and J usage is TRBJ1-5, with D maybe TRBD1 (6 bases). The CDR3 covers 14 residues. Trimming pared 6 bases from V and 4 bases from J, leaving 13 bases between. Germline CDR1 reads MDHEN; CDR2 reads SYDVKM.

This clone was picked up a small number of times. The chain recombines TRBV11-2 with TRBJ2-7; 9 positions agree with TRBD1. V shed 5 bases, J shed 6 bases, and the junction held 11 bases outside the gene matches. The CDR3 runs to 15 residues. Per germline, CDR1 SGHAT and CDR2 FQNNGV. In DNA form, the CDR3 reads TGTGCCAGCAGCAAGGACAGGGGAGGATATTTCGAGCAGTACTTC. It specifies CASSKDRGGYFEQYF. Filled out from reference TRBV11-2 and TRBJ2-7, the complete variable domain reads EAGVAQSPRYKIIEKRQSVAFWCNPISGHATLYWYQQILGQGPKLLIQFQNNGVVDDSQLPKDRFSAERLKGVDSTLKIQPAKLEDSAVYLCASSKDRGGYFEQYFGPGTRLTVT.

This clone was seen only a few times. V and J are TRBV5-4 and TRBJ2-1; TRBD2 agrees at 10 bases. Germline V lookup: CDR1 SGHNT, CDR2 YYREEE (reference sequence). CDR3 length: 15 amino acids. V dropped 5 bases and J dropped 6; count of bases not matched to a gene: 8. CDR3 in amino acids: CASRSLAGEGNEQFF. Here the CDR3 DNA reads TGTGCCAGCAGATCTCTAGCGGGAGAAGGCAATGAGCAGTTCTTC.

This clone was detected only a few times. The CDR3 DNA reads as TGTGCCACCAGCAGAGGGGACAGCTACGAGCAGTACTTC. Its translation is CATSRGDSYEQYF. The J gene is TRBJ2-7, the V gene TRBV15; 7 bases are shared with TRBD1. Trimming removed 1 base from V and 3 bases from J; junction bases left unmatched: 0. The CDR3 is made up of 13 amino acids. The germline CDR1 and CDR2 sequences are LNHNV and YYDKDF (reference sequence).

The chain joins TRBV28 to TRBJ2-1, with D hard to call. Germline loops: CDR1 MDHEN, CDR2 SYDVKM. This CDR3 comprises 15 residues. V lost 2 bases and J lost 0, with 8 bases in between. CDR3 amino acids: CASSLGGSSYNEQFF. CDR3 nucleotides: TGTGCCAGCAGTTTAGGTGGTAGCTCCTACAATGAGCAGTTCTTC.

This clone has more than one count but fewer than ten. This chain connects TRBV28 to TRBJ2-1; 7 bases agree with TRBD2. Looked up from germline, CDR1 is MDHEN and CDR2 is SYDVKM. This CDR3 has 17 residues. After removal of 1 base from V and 6 bases from J, the junction contained 12 bases not matched to a gene. CDR3: CASSLYGGVAGSNEQFF. CDR3 in DNA: TGTGCCAGCAGTTTATATGGGGGGGTAGCGGGTTCCAATGAGCAGTTCTTC.

This clone has only one observation. The V and J genes are TRBV27 and TRBJ1-1; a possible D gene is TRBD1 (5 bases). This CDR3 has 17 residues. Trimming cost V 6 bases and J 12 bases, with 32 bases left between them. The germline gives CDR1 MNHEY, CDR2 SMNVEV (reference sequence). DNA for the CDR3: TGTGCCAGCAGGACATTCAGGGACTCGATCGGCACTAGACAAACTTTCTTT. Amino acid sequence: CASRTFRDSIGTRQTFF.

This clone turned up a few times. The rearrangement uses TRBV30 and TRBJ1-1, with 8 bases that match TRBD1. The CDR3 is 12 residues long. Germline CDR1 is GTSNPN and CDR2 is SVGIG (reference sequence). Trimming took 5 bases from V and 6 from J; bases not matched to a gene: 5. Here the CDR3 DNA reads TGTGCCTGGGATACAGGGGGGGCTGAAGCTTTCTTT. Translation: CAWDTGGAEAFF.

This rearrangement joins TRBV29-1 to TRBJ2-2, with 7 positions matching TRBD1. The V and J ends lost 4 bases and 3 bases, in that order; junction bases with no gene match: 5. CDR1 is SQVTM, CDR2 ANQGSEA, per germline. This CDR3 region has 14 residues. CDR3 in amino acids: CSVGQGLDTGELFF. The CDR3 coding sequence is TGCAGCGTTGGACAGGGTTTAGACACCGGGGAGCTGTTTTTT.